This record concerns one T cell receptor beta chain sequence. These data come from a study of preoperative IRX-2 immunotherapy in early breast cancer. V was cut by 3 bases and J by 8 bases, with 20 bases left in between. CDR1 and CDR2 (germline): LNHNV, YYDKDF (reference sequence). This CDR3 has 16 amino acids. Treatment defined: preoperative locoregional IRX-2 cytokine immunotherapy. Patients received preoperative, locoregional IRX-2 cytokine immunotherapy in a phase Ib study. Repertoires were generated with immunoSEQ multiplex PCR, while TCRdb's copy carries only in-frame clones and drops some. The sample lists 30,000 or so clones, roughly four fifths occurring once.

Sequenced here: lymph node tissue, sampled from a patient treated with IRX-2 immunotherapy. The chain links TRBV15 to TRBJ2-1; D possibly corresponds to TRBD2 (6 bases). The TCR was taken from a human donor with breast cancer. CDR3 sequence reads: CATSSYGSPSNDEQFF. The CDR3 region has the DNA TGTGCCACCAGCAGTTACGGGAGCCCATCCAACGATGAGCAGTTCTTC.